The next 30 T cell receptor beta chains were all read from a single sample in a study of low-dose radiotherapy and immunotherapy resistance in tumors. TRAV- and TRBV-specific primers were used for first-strand cDNA, which covered alpha and beta chains. With a constant-region primer and a V-primer adapter, TCRs were subjected to 20 PCR cycles of amplification. TCRdb reanalysed the reads using MiXCR and keeps one entry per CDR3 protein. The data hold around 100,000 distinct CDR3 sequences, with around 20% observed a single time. The time point here: after trial treatment. As to treatment: LDRT plus nivolumab, ipilimumab, low-dose cyclophosphamide and aspirin (RACIN trial). The source material was PBMCs, sampled after low-dose radiotherapy plus immunotherapy. The origin of the receptors is a male donor with prostate cancer.

This clonotype was counted at least ten times. The CDR3 loop is CASSLGAGSYNEQFF. The CDR3 DNA reads TGTGCCAGCAGCTTAGGGGCGGGGTCATACAATGAGCAGTTCTTC. V and J are TRBV13 and TRBJ2-1; the D gene is possibly TRBD2 (6 bases). The ends were cut back, 0 bases at V and 4 bases at J, with 10 bases in the middle. CDR1 and CDR2 from the germline V gene are PRHDT and FYEKMQ (reference sequence). The length of the CDR3 is 15 residues.

Many counts were recorded for this clonotype. The chain is built from TRBV4-3 and TRBJ2-1; perhaps D is TRBD1 or TRBD2 (6 bases each). This CDR3 is 12 amino acids long. Trimming left V 0 bases short and J 15 bases short, with 12 bases between. Per the germline V gene, CDR1 is LGHNA and CDR2 is YSLEER. The CDR3 DNA reads as TGCGCCAGCAGCCAAGATTTCGGGGGCAGGTTCTTC. Residues: CASSQDFGGRFF.

There are many counts of this clonotype. The chain joins TRBV10-2 to TRBJ2-7; D unresolved. The CDR3 extends over 12 amino acids. The germline gives CDR1 WSHSY, CDR2 SAAADI. Deletions cut 8 bases from V and 7 bases from J, with 15 bases between. The CDR3: CASLDHLEEQYF. The CDR3 coding sequence is TGCGCCAGCTTGGACCACCTTGAGGAGCAGTACTTC.

This clonotype has a count of ten or more. The rearrangement links TRBV5-4 to TRBJ1-6; D not resolved. V lost 4 bases and J lost 2, with 10 bases in between. Germline CDR1 SGHNT, CDR2 YYREEE (reference sequence). This CDR3 is 15 amino acids long. The CDR3 bases are TGTGCCAGCAGCAAGACCGGGACCTATAATTCACCCCTCCACTTT. Translating it yields CASSKTGTYNSPLHF.

To note about this clonotype: One base away lies a much larger clone, so this may be a sequencing read error. V usage is TRBV30 and J usage is TRBJ2-3, with D uncertain. Germline-derived CDR1 and CDR2 are GTSNPN and SVGIG (reference sequence). The CDR3 is made up of 16 amino acids. V was shortened by 1 base and J by 2 bases, with 16 bases between the two germline ends. The CDR3 DNA reads TGTGCCTGGAGTGCACGTGGCGGCGGATACACAGATACGCAGTATTTT. As protein: CAWSARGGGYTDTQYF.

In its sample, this clonotype was seen many times. Relative to the germline gene, one junction end is altered; a read error may explain this. The chain recombines TRBV5-5 with TRBJ2-5; D gene unclear. CDR3 length equals 13 residues. Germline values: CDR1 SGHKS, CDR2 YYEKEE (reference sequence). CDR3 nucleotides: TGTGCCAGCAGTTTGGATCCACAAGAGACCCAGTACTTC. It encodes CASSLDPQETQYF.

This clonotype was detected many times. V is TRBV7-2 and J is TRBJ1-1, with 7 bases fitting TRBD1. Germline V lookup: CDR1 SGHTA, CDR2 FQGNSA. Trimming took 2 bases from V and 10 from J; bases not matched to a gene: 7. The length of the CDR3 is 13 residues. The CDR3 DNA sequence: TGTGCCAGCAGCTTATTTGGACAGGTGGCAGCTTTCTTT. It translates to CASSLFGQVAAFF. Combining the CDR3 with reference TRBV7-2 and TRBJ1-1 gives the whole variable domain GAGVSQSPSNKVTEKGKDVELRCDPISGHTALYWYRQSLGQGLEFLIYFQGNSAPDKSGLPSDRFSAERTGGSVSTLTIQRTQQEDSAVYLCASSLFGQVAAFFGQGTRLTVV.

The V gene is TRBV5-6, the J gene TRBJ1-2; unclear D gene. The CDR3 is 14 amino acids. From germline, CDR1 is SGHDT and CDR2 YYEEEE. Trimming left V 3 bases short and J 4 bases short, with 13 bases between. CDR3 amino acids: CASSYQTNSYGYTF. CDR3 DNA sequence: TGTGCCAGCAGCTACCAGACAAATTCCTATGGCTACACCTTC.

As for this clonotype: A junction end diverges from the germline sequence, so it may reflect a read error. The chain links TRBV5-4 to TRBJ2-1; 11 bases match TRBD2. The CDR3 is made up of 16 amino acids. Germline-derived CDR1 and CDR2 are SGHNT and YYREEE (reference sequence). CDR3 protein: CVSSRLAGRPYNEQFF. The CDR3 DNA follows: TGTGTCAGCAGCAGACTAGCGGGGCGCCCCTACAATGAGCAGTTCTTC.

Only a few counts were recorded for this clonotype. This chain joins TRBV20-1 and TRBJ2-3; D remains ambiguous. Trimming removed 4 bases from V and 2 bases from J, with 10 bases in between. Germline V gene data show CDR1 as DFQATT and CDR2 as SNEGSKA (reference sequence). CDR3 size: 13 residues. This chain's CDR3 is CSAISSPTDTQYF. The CDR3 DNA reads as TGCAGTGCTATTTCGTCCCCCACAGATACGCAGTATTTT.

This clonotype was seen ten or more times. This chain joins TRBV4-1 and TRBJ1-1; maybe TRBD1 (5 bases). V was trimmed by 5 bases and J by 5 bases, leaving 15 bases between them. Germline assignment: CDR1 MGHRA and CDR2 YSYEKL. This CDR3 comprises 14 residues. The CDR3 DNA sequence: TGCGCCAGCAGCGTTCCAGGGATCGTGACTGAAGCTTTCTTT. It translates to CASSVPGIVTEAFF.

This clonotype was recorded at least ten times. The chain couples TRBV5-1 to TRBJ1-2; 12 bases agree with TRBD1. After removal of 3 bases from V and 8 bases from J, the junction contained 8 bases not matched to a gene. This CDR3 comprises 15 residues. CDR1 is SGHRS and CDR2 is YFSETQ in the germline V gene. CDR3 region: CASSSPGQGAGGYTF. The CDR3 DNA reads TGCGCCAGCAGCTCCCCGGGACAGGGGGCAGGAGGCTACACCTTC. The full variable domain, with the rest looked up from reference TRBV5-1 and TRBJ1-2, is KAGVTQTPRYLIKTRGQQVTLSCSPISGHRSVSWYQQTPGQGLQFLFEYFSETQRNKGNFPGRFSGRQFSNSRSEMNVSTLELGDSALYLCASSSPGQGAGGYTFGSGTRLTVV.

This clonotype was seen a few times. The rearrangement links TRBV5-1 to TRBJ1-1; 7 bases align to TRBD1. CDR1 and CDR2 from the germline V gene are SGHRS and YFSETQ. This CDR3 spans 16 amino acids. Losses at the gene ends were 2 bases for V and 1 base for J; bases not matched to a gene: 8. CDR3 loop: CASSFDPGQANTEAFF. CDR3 bases: TGCGCCAGCAGCTTTGATCCTGGACAGGCGAACACTGAAGCTTTCTTT.

This clonotype was picked up one time. Possible read error: a much larger clone is one base away. This rearrangement joins TRBV19 to TRBJ2-1, with 7 bases lining up with TRBD2. CDR1 is LNHDA, CDR2 SQIVND, per germline (reference sequence). The CDR3 consists of 13 residues. Losses at the gene ends were 8 bases for V and 8 bases for J; bases not matched to a gene: 9. The CDR3 DNA reads TGTGCCAGTTCTCGGGGAGGGATCGATGAGCAGTTCTTC. This translates into CASSRGGIDEQFF.

This clonotype was observed at least ten times. The V and J genes are TRBV15 and TRBJ2-3; the D gene is possibly TRBD1 (5 bases). This CDR3 is built from 15 residues. From germline, CDR1 is LNHNV and CDR2 YYDKDF (reference sequence). V was cut by 1 base and J by 4 bases, with 12 bases left in between. CDR3 sequence (DNA): TGTGCCACCAGCAGAGTAAGACAGATTGCAGATACGCAGTATTTT. Translating it yields CATSRVRQIADTQYF. The full variable domain, rest sourced from reference TRBV15 and TRBJ2-3, is DAMVIQNPRYQVTQFGKPVTLSCSQTLNHNVMYWYQQKSSQAPKLLFHYYDKDFNNEADTPDNFQSRRPNTSFCFLDIRSPGLGDTAMYLCATSRVRQIADTQYFGPGTRLTVL.

In its sample, this clonotype was seen once. V and J are TRBV6-2 or TRBV6-3 and TRBJ2-7; D could derive from TRBD1 or TRBD2 (6 bases each). Germline V gene lookup returns CDR1 MNHEY and CDR2 SVGEGT. The length of the CDR3 is 15 residues. V lost 6 bases and J 9 bases, leaving 24 bases between the germline ends. CDR3 DNA sequence: TGTGCCAGCAGCCGGGACACCGCGGGACTCAGCGGGCAGTACTTC. Protein: CASSRDTAGLSGQYF.

Many counts were recorded for this clonotype. The chain uses TRBV10-1 and TRBJ2-7; D gene uncertain. V dropped 3 bases and J dropped 2 bases, with 14 bases sitting between them. The CDR3 length is 15 residues. Germline V gene sequence: CDR1 WNHNN, CDR2 SYGVQD (reference sequence). The CDR3 sequence is CASSDRLGTTYEQYF. The CDR3 region has the DNA TGCGCCAGCAGTGATCGGCTAGGAACAACCTACGAGCAGTACTTC.

This clonotype was seen many times. The chain links TRBV5-1 to TRBJ1-1, with D hard to call. This CDR3 spans 15 amino acids. The ends were cut back, 1 base at V and 0 bases at J, with 10 bases in the middle. From germline, CDR1 is SGHRS and CDR2 YFSETQ. The CDR3 spells CASSLLVGLNTEAFF. The CDR3 nucleotides read TGCGCCAGCAGCTTGTTGGTCGGCTTGAACACTGAAGCTTTCTTT. Together with reference TRBV5-1 and TRBJ1-1, the CDR3 gives the full variable domain: KAGVTQTPRYLIKTRGQQVTLSCSPISGHRSVSWYQQTPGQGLQFLFEYFSETQRNKGNFPGRFSGRQFSNSRSEMNVSTLELGDSALYLCASSLLVGLNTEAFFGQGTRLTVV.

Written as DNA, the CDR3 is TGTGCCAGTAGTGGGGCCCGCGAAGTGGGTGAAAAACTGTTTTTT. This encodes CASSGAREVGEKLFF. The V and J genes are TRBV19 and TRBJ1-4, with D possibly TRBD1 on 5 matching bases. CDR1 LNHDA and CDR2 SQIVND come from the germline V gene (reference sequence). CDR3 size: 15 residues. Deletions cut 5 bases from V and 7 bases from J, with 17 bases between.

At least ten counts were recorded for this clonotype. The chain employs TRBV18 and TRBJ2-3, with TRBD2 matching over 9 bases. Trimming cost V 0 bases and J 2 bases; bases outside gene matches: 15. This CDR3 spans 20 amino acids. Germline V gene lookup returns CDR1 KGHSH and CDR2 LQKENI. In DNA, the CDR3 is TGTGCCAGCTCACCACCGGGACTAGCTTCCCTGAGAGGCCACACAGATACGCAGTATTTT. Residues: CASSPPGLASLRGHTDTQYF.

This clonotype was picked up many times. The chain couples TRBV15 to TRBJ1-1; D is unclear. Trimming took off 2 bases at V and 4 bases at J, with 11 bases between the two ends. Per the germline V gene, CDR1 is LNHNV and CDR2 is YYDKDF (reference sequence). The CDR3 length is 14 residues. The DNA for the CDR3 is TGTGCCACCAGCAGATCGGCGCGAGGCACTGAAGCTTTCTTT. Translating gives CATSRSARGTEAFF. The full variable domain, with the rest looked up from reference TRBV15 and TRBJ1-1, is DAMVIQNPRYQVTQFGKPVTLSCSQTLNHNVMYWYQQKSSQAPKLLFHYYDKDFNNEADTPDNFQSRRPNTSFCFLDIRSPGLGDTAMYLCATSRSARGTEAFFGQGTRLTVV.

The table lists this clonotype with many counts. The rearrangement links TRBV15 to TRBJ2-7; D is uncertain. Per germline, CDR1 LNHNV and CDR2 YYDKDF (reference sequence). Trimming removed 0 bases from V and 3 bases from J, with 15 bases in between. The CDR3 is made up of 16 amino acids. CDR3 in amino acids: CATSRDSVMVSYEQYF. CDR3 in DNA: TGTGCCACCAGCAGAGATTCGGTGATGGTAAGCTACGAGCAGTACTTC.

This clonotype was seen at least ten times. At one end the junction does not follow the germline gene, possibly because of a read error. This chain joins TRBV5-1 and TRBJ2-5; D is perhaps TRBD1 (7 bases). Germline-derived CDR1 and CDR2 are SGHRS and YFSETQ. This CDR3 contains 16 residues. The CDR3 region is CASSLDLEGAGETQYF. In DNA, the CDR3 is TGTGCCAGCAGCTTGGACCTGGAGGGGGCTGGAGAGACCCAGTACTTC.

This clonotype was counted ten times or more. The chain recombines TRBV12-3 or TRBV12-4 with TRBJ2-1; tentative D call: TRBD2 (6 bases). The CDR3 has 16 amino acids. V was shortened by 6 bases and J by 0 bases, with 15 bases between the two germline ends. CDR3 residues: CASRSGLRSSYNEQFF. CDR3 DNA: TGTGCCAGCAGATCGGGACTCCGAAGCTCCTACAATGAGCAGTTCTTC.

The J gene is TRBJ2-7, the V gene TRBV20-1; 7 bases fit TRBD1. The J segment lost 1 base and the V segment lost 3 bases, leaving 3 bases of the junction unmatched. The germline V gene encodes CDR1 DFQATT and CDR2 SNEGSKA (reference sequence). This CDR3 has 13 amino acids. CDR3 amino acids: CSASGDRSYEQYF. For the CDR3, the DNA is TGCAGTGCTAGTGGGGACAGATCCTACGAGCAGTACTTC.

This clonotype was recorded at least ten times. This chain joins TRBV12-3 or TRBV12-4 and TRBJ2-1, with a weak D call TRBD2 (6 bases). Deletions cut 4 bases from V and 12 bases from J, with 16 bases between. CDR3 length: 13 amino acids. This CDR3 reads CASSSQSEGPQFF. The CDR3 DNA follows: TGTGCCAGCAGTTCTCAATCGGAGGGCCCGCAGTTCTTC.

This rearrangement joins TRBV12-3 or TRBV12-4 to TRBJ1-1; possible D gene TRBD1, 5 bases. The CDR3 is 15 residues long. V lost 3 bases and J 4 bases, leaving 15 bases between the germline ends. The CDR3 here is CASSFRGVGSTEAFF. The CDR3 DNA sequence: TGTGCCAGCAGTTTTCGGGGGGTGGGTAGCACTGAAGCTTTCTTT.

This clonotype occurred many times. The chain's CDR3 is CASSLVQNYEQYF. The CDR3 region has the DNA TGTGCCAGCAGCTTGGTACAGAACTACGAGCAGTACTTC. This chain uses TRBV5-6 with TRBJ2-7; D gene unclear. The CDR3 runs 13 residues. Trimming removed 0 bases at V and 3 bases at J, with 7 bases between. Germline lookup yields CDR1 SGHDT and CDR2 YYEEEE. The whole variable domain, remainder taken from reference TRBV5-6 and TRBJ2-7, is DAGVTQSPTHLIKTRGQQVTLRCSPKSGHDTVSWYQQALGQGPQFIFQYYEEEERQRGNFPDRFSGHQFPNYSSELNVNALLLGDSALYLCASSLVQNYEQYFGPGTRLTVT.

At least ten counts were recorded for this clonotype. The rearrangement links TRBV3-1 to TRBJ1-5; D is perhaps TRBD1 (5 bases). Germline V gene lookup returns CDR1 LGHDT and CDR2 YNNKEL (reference sequence). With 1 base removed from V and 6 bases from J, the gap between germline ends came to 13 bases. CDR3 length: 15 residues. The chain's CDR3 is CASSQGDRPAQPQHF. CDR3 bases: TGTGCCAGCAGCCAAGGGGACCGCCCCGCTCAGCCCCAGCATTTT.

At least ten counts were recorded for this clonotype. The chain is built from TRBV2 and TRBJ2-7; TRBD1 might be the D (6 bases). This CDR3 comprises 14 residues. Trimming removed 1 base from V and 5 bases from J, with 12 bases in between. From germline, CDR1 is SNHLY and CDR2 FYNNEI. The CDR3 spells CASSEGDKPHEQYF. CDR3 coding DNA: TGTGCCAGCAGTGAAGGGGACAAACCCCACGAGCAGTACTTC.